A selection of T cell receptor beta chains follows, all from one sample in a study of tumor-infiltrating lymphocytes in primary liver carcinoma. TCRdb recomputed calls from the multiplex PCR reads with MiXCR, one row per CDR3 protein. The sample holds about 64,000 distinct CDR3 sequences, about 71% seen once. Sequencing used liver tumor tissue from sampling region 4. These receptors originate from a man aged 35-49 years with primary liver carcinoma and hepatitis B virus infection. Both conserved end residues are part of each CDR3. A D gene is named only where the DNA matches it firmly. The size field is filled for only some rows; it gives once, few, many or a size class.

CDR3aa: CASSLPRGTEALF; CDR3nt: TGTGCAAGCAGTTTACCGAGGGGCACTGAAGCTTTATTT; v_gene: TRBV28; abundance: .; d_gene: .; j_gene: TRBJ1-1
CDR3aa: CASSSPLNQPQHF; CDR3nt: TGCGCCAGCAGTTCTCCCTTAAATCAGCCCCAGCATTTT; v_gene: TRBV6-2/TRBV6-3; abundance: once; d_gene: .; j_gene: TRBJ1-5
CDR3aa: CSVVHGTGEDIQYF; CDR3nt: TGCAGCGTTGTCCACGGGACAGGGGAGGACATTCAGTACTTC; v_gene: TRBV29-1; abundance: .; d_gene: TRBD1; j_gene: TRBJ2-4
CDR3aa: CTGSGTSGSVDEQFF; CDR3nt: TGCACCGGCAGCGGTACTAGCGGGAGTGTCGATGAGCAGTTCTTC; v_gene: TRBV5-1; abundance: .; d_gene: TRBD2; j_gene: TRBJ2-1
CDR3aa: CDSSAWADTQYF; CDR3nt: TGTGACAGCAGCGCTTGGGCAGATACGCAGTATTTT; v_gene: TRBV11-2; abundance: .; d_gene: .; j_gene: TRBJ2-3
CDR3aa: CASSILGTGDCKQYF; CDR3nt: TGTGCCAGCAGCATATTAGGGACAGGGGACTGCAAGCAGTACTTC; v_gene: TRBV28; abundance: once; d_gene: TRBD1; j_gene: TRBJ2-7
CDR3aa: CASSQDTAQGRLGIAKNIQYF; CDR3nt: TGTGCCAGCAGCCAAGATACGGCGCAGGGGCGGCTTGGAATAGCCAAAAACATTCAGTACTTC; v_gene: TRBV14; abundance: many; d_gene: .; j_gene: TRBJ2-4
CDR3aa: CASTLGYGDNEQFF; CDR3nt: TGTGCCAGCACCCTAGGATACGGCGACAATGAGCAGTTCTTC; v_gene: TRBV4-2; abundance: .; d_gene: .; j_gene: TRBJ2-1
CDR3aa: CASSSYTDSGEQYF; CDR3nt: TGTGCCAGCAGCTCGTATACTGATTCGGGCGAGCAGTACTTC; v_gene: TRBV13; abundance: .; d_gene: .; j_gene: TRBJ2-7
CDR3aa: CNVAATGLHEQYF; CDR3nt: TGCAACGTTGCCGCGACAGGGCTCCACGAGCAGTACTTC; v_gene: TRBV29-1; abundance: .; d_gene: TRBD1; j_gene: TRBJ2-7
CDR3aa: CASSLPRTGANTGELLF; CDR3nt: TGCGCCAGCAGCCTACCCCGGACAGGAGCGAACACCGGGGAGCTGTTGTTT; v_gene: TRBV4-1; abundance: .; d_gene: TRBD1; j_gene: TRBJ2-2
CDR3aa: CATLYSPIWSNNEQFF; CDR3nt: TGTGCCACTTTATACTCACCCATCTGGAGTAACAATGAGCAGTTCTTC; v_gene: TRBV10-3; abundance: .; d_gene: .; j_gene: TRBJ2-1
CDR3aa: CASSSLGSYEQYF; CDR3nt: TGTGCCAGCAGTTCCCTAGGTTCTTACGAGCAGTACTTC; v_gene: TRBV6-5; abundance: .; d_gene: .; j_gene: TRBJ2-7
CDR3aa: CASSLVGGSRETQYF; CDR3nt: TGCGCCAGCAGCTTGGTGGGCGGGAGTAGGGAGACCCAGTACTTC; v_gene: TRBV5-1; abundance: many; d_gene: TRBD2; j_gene: TRBJ2-5
CDR3aa: CASCLAGGNTEAFF; CDR3nt: TGTGCCAGCTGCTTAGCGGGAGGGAACACTGAAGCCTTCTTT; v_gene: TRBV7-9; abundance: .; d_gene: .; j_gene: TRBJ1-1
CDR3aa: CSIVENKQNPYEQYF; CDR3nt: TGCAGCATTGTTGAGAATAAGCAAAACCCCTACGAGCAGTACTTC; v_gene: TRBV29-1; abundance: few; d_gene: .; j_gene: TRBJ2-7
CDR3aa: CANRVRGYRDTEALF; CDR3nt: TGTGCCAACCGGGTCCGAGGGTATCGGGACACTGAAGCTCTCTTT; v_gene: TRBV7-8; abundance: few; d_gene: .; j_gene: TRBJ1-1
CDR3aa: CASSQDPYSEYIEQFF; CDR3nt: TGCGCAAGCAGCCAAGATCCCTACTCAGAATACATTGAGCAGTTCTTC; v_gene: TRBV4-3; abundance: .; d_gene: .; j_gene: TRBJ2-1
CDR3aa: CASILPGIGYTF; CDR3nt: TGTGCTAGCATTTTACCAGGGATCGGCTACACCTTC; v_gene: TRBV12-3/TRBV12-4; abundance: .; d_gene: .; j_gene: TRBJ1-2
CDR3aa: CAGSLSGVTSTYEQYF; CDR3nt: TGTGCCGGCAGCTTGTCGGGGGTAACTAGCACCTACGAGCAGTACTTC; v_gene: TRBV5-6; abundance: .; d_gene: .; j_gene: TRBJ2-7
CDR3aa: CASAKGGQFYEQSF; CDR3nt: TGTGCCAGCGCCAAGGGGGGACAGTTCTACGAGCAGTCGTTC; v_gene: TRBV12-3/TRBV12-4; abundance: .; d_gene: .; j_gene: TRBJ2-7
CDR3aa: CASSGLYEQYF; CDR3nt: TGTGCCAGCAGCGGACTCTACGAGCAGTACTTC; v_gene: TRBV6-1; abundance: many; d_gene: .; j_gene: TRBJ2-7
CDR3aa: CATRQWVTSYEQYF; CDR3nt: TGTGCCACTCGGCAGTGGGTGACTTCCTACGAGCAGTACTTC; v_gene: TRBV11-3; abundance: .; d_gene: .; j_gene: TRBJ2-7
CDR3aa: CASSGETLYF; CDR3nt: TGTGCCAGCAGCGGGGAGACCCTGTACTTC; v_gene: TRBV12-3/TRBV12-4; abundance: .; d_gene: .; j_gene: TRBJ2-5
CDR3aa: CASSYLLGSNEKLFF; CDR3nt: TGTGCCAGCAGCTACCTATTGGGGTCTAATGAAAAACTGTTTTTT; v_gene: TRBV7-9; abundance: .; d_gene: .; j_gene: TRBJ1-4
CDR3aa: CASSSLSGSYEQYF; CDR3nt: TGTGCCAGCAGTTCCCTTAGCGGGAGCTACGAGCAGTACTTC; v_gene: TRBV6-5; abundance: many; d_gene: TRBD2; j_gene: TRBJ2-7
CDR3aa: CASSLRDRAHEQWF; CDR3nt: TGTGCCAGCAGCCTCCGGGACAGGGCCCACGAGCAGTGGTTC; v_gene: TRBV6-2/TRBV6-3; abundance: .; d_gene: TRBD1; j_gene: TRBJ2-7
CDR3aa: CASSLESGISGEQYF; CDR3nt: TGTGCCAGCAGCTTAGAGTCCGGGATCTCTGGCGAGCAGTACTTC; v_gene: TRBV11-2; abundance: large; d_gene: .; j_gene: TRBJ2-7
CDR3aa: CASSLSHKQYF; CDR3nt: TGTGCCAGCAGTTTGTCCCACAAGCAGTACTTC; v_gene: TRBV28; abundance: .; d_gene: .; j_gene: TRBJ2-7
CDR3aa: CLRSQDGEDTQYF; CDR3nt: TGTCTCAGAAGCCAAGACGGCGAAGATACGCAGTATTTT; v_gene: TRBV14; abundance: .; d_gene: .; j_gene: TRBJ2-3
CDR3aa: CAIRHTSGAITDMQYF; CDR3nt: TGTGCCATCAGGCATACTAGCGGGGCTATCACAGATATGCAGTATTTT; v_gene: TRBV10-3; abundance: .; d_gene: TRBD2; j_gene: TRBJ2-3
CDR3aa: CASTEWGANFLTF; CDR3nt: TGTGCCAGTACCGAGTGGGGGGCCAATTTCCTGACTTTC; v_gene: TRBV6-5; abundance: .; d_gene: .; j_gene: TRBJ2-6
CDR3aa: CASSLTDTEELFF; CDR3nt: TGTGCTAGCAGCTTGACGGACACTGAGGAGCTGTTTTTT; v_gene: TRBV11-2; abundance: once; d_gene: .; j_gene: TRBJ2-2
CDR3aa: CASSLAITSGTSADTQYF; CDR3nt: TGTGCCAGCAGCTTGGCGATCACTAGCGGGACTAGCGCAGATACTCAGTATTTT; v_gene: TRBV11-2; abundance: .; d_gene: TRBD2; j_gene: TRBJ2-3
CDR3aa: CASSLARLALGKKETQYF; CDR3nt: TGTGCCAGCAGCTTAGCGAGGCTAGCCCTGGGAAAAAAAGAGACCCAGTACTTC; v_gene: TRBV11-2; abundance: large; d_gene: .; j_gene: TRBJ2-5
CDR3aa: CASSPVQGPDTQYF; CDR3nt: TGCGCCAGCAGCCCAGTTCAGGGACCAGATACGCAGTATTTT; v_gene: TRBV4-1; abundance: .; d_gene: .; j_gene: TRBJ2-3
CDR3aa: CASRGHGDGWAPDMQYF; CDR3nt: TGTGCCAGCAGGGGACATGGGGATGGTTGGGCCCCAGATATGCAGTATTTT; v_gene: TRBV6-2/TRBV6-3; abundance: .; d_gene: .; j_gene: TRBJ2-3
CDR3aa: CASSQEWTDDGYTF; CDR3nt: TGTGCCAGCAGCCAAGAATGGACAGATGATGGCTACACCTTC; v_gene: TRBV4-2; abundance: many; d_gene: .; j_gene: TRBJ1-2
CDR3aa: CASSQEGLADQGGQFF; CDR3nt: TGTGCCAGCAGCCAAGAGGGACTAGCGGACCAAGGGGGGCAGTTCTTC; v_gene: TRBV4-2; abundance: few; d_gene: TRBD2; j_gene: TRBJ2-1
CDR3aa: CASSLAASGRGETQYF; CDR3nt: TGTGCCAGCAGCTTGGCCGCTAGCGGGAGAGGAGAGACCCAGTACTTC; v_gene: TRBV5-4; abundance: .; d_gene: TRBD2; j_gene: TRBJ2-5
CDR3aa: CSSSLSATNGKLFF; CDR3nt: TGCTCCAGCAGTTTATCTGCAACTAATGGAAAACTGTTTTTT; v_gene: TRBV12-3/TRBV12-4; abundance: .; d_gene: .; j_gene: TRBJ1-4
CDR3aa: CVSSPGASGANVLTF; CDR3nt: TGTGTCAGCAGCCCCGGGGCCAGCGGGGCCAACGTCCTGACTTTC; v_gene: TRBV7-9; abundance: .; d_gene: .; j_gene: TRBJ2-6
CDR3aa: CTSSSKTRGETQYF; CDR3nt: TGTACCAGCAGCTCGAAGACTAGAGGAGAGACCCAGTACTTC; v_gene: TRBV5-5; abundance: .; d_gene: .; j_gene: TRBJ2-5
CDR3aa: CSVVAGNGYSF; CDR3nt: TGCAGCGTTGTAGCAGGGAATGGCTACAGCTTC; v_gene: TRBV29-1; abundance: .; d_gene: .; j_gene: TRBJ1-2
CDR3aa: CAGSSSGVASTYEQYF; CDR3nt: TGTGCCGGCAGCTCGTCGGGGGTAGCTAGCACCTACGAGCAGTACTTC; v_gene: TRBV5-6; abundance: .; d_gene: .; j_gene: TRBJ2-7
CDR3aa: CAWSHPQRGEQFF; CDR3nt: TGTGCCTGGAGTCACCCGCAACGAGGTGAGCAGTTCTTC; v_gene: TRBV30; abundance: .; d_gene: .; j_gene: TRBJ2-1
CDR3aa: CAKSPWFRGGLRNEQFF; CDR3nt: TGTGCCAAGAGCCCGTGGTTTCGGGGTGGACTAAGAAATGAGCAGTTCTTC; v_gene: TRBV6-5; abundance: .; d_gene: .; j_gene: TRBJ2-1
CDR3aa: CASSLNPGTVYGYTF; CDR3nt: TGCGCCAGCAGCTTGAACCCCGGGACAGTGTATGGCTACACCTTC; v_gene: TRBV5-1; abundance: few; d_gene: TRBD1; j_gene: TRBJ1-2
CDR3aa: CASGTQNTEAFF; CDR3nt: TGTGCCAGCGGAACCCAGAACACTGAAGCTTTCTTT; v_gene: TRBV28; abundance: many; d_gene: .; j_gene: TRBJ1-1
CDR3aa: CSVPGQGKESTKAFF; CDR3nt: TGCAGCGTACCCGGACAGGGGAAGGAGAGCACTAAAGCTTTCTTT; v_gene: TRBV29-1; abundance: .; d_gene: TRBD1; j_gene: TRBJ1-1
CDR3aa: CANRGMGTGELFF; CDR3nt: TGTGCCAACAGGGGGATGGGGACCGGAGAGCTGTTTTTT; v_gene: TRBV5-4; abundance: once; d_gene: TRBD1; j_gene: TRBJ2-2
CDR3aa: CASRGGLAGLYEQFF; CDR3nt: TGTGCCAGCAGAGGGGGACTAGCGGGGCTTTATGAGCAGTTCTTC; v_gene: TRBV6-1; abundance: .; d_gene: TRBD2; j_gene: TRBJ2-1
CDR3aa: CASSLRLEGTQYF; CDR3nt: TGTGCCAGCAGTTTGAGGCTAGAGGGTACGCAGTATTTT; v_gene: TRBV12-3/TRBV12-4; abundance: many; d_gene: .; j_gene: TRBJ2-3
CDR3aa: CASRYRVGERYF; CDR3nt: TGTGCCAGCAGATACCGGGTGGGCGAGCGGTACTTC; v_gene: TRBV6-5; abundance: .; d_gene: .; j_gene: TRBJ2-7
CDR3aa: CASRAEGSTDTQYF; CDR3nt: TGCGCCAGCAGGGCGGAGGGGAGCACAGATACGCAGTATTTT; v_gene: TRBV5-1; abundance: many; d_gene: .; j_gene: TRBJ2-3
CDR3aa: CSVTRGGSGTEQYF; CDR3nt: TGCAGCGTAACCCGCGGGGGTAGCGGGACGGAGCAGTACTTC; v_gene: TRBV29-1; abundance: .; d_gene: TRBD2; j_gene: TRBJ2-7
CDR3aa: CASCYSVGSGNTIYF; CDR3nt: TGTGCCAGCTGTTACTCGGTAGGGTCTGGAAACACCATATATTTT; v_gene: TRBV6-6; abundance: .; d_gene: .; j_gene: TRBJ1-3
CDR3aa: CASSFLRDERYF; CDR3nt: TGTGCCAGCAGCTTTCTTAGGGACGAGCGGTACTTC; v_gene: TRBV7-9; abundance: .; d_gene: .; j_gene: TRBJ2-7
CDR3aa: CASSQADRTSNEEFF; CDR3nt: TGCGCCAGCAGCCAAGCCGACAGGACCTCCAATGAGGAGTTCTTC; v_gene: TRBV4-3; abundance: .; d_gene: .; j_gene: TRBJ2-1
CDR3aa: CTSSWDRDDQPHHF; CDR3nt: TGTACTAGCAGCTGGGACAGGGACGATCAGCCCCATCATTTT; v_gene: TRBV6-5; abundance: .; d_gene: TRBD1; j_gene: TRBJ1-5